Following are 10 T cell receptor beta chains from one sample sequenced in a study of blood T cell repertoires in COVID-19. The data were produced by immunoSEQ multiplex PCR, yet TCRdb's version contains in-frame clones alone and is incomplete. The profile shows about 150,000 clones, approximately 80% of them singletons. The material sequenced was PBMCs or T cells enriched from blood (not recorded which). The source is a man between 70 and 80 years old who had been exposed to COVID-19.

The chain carries TRBV14 and TRBJ2-3; TRBD2 matches 8 bases. The junction had 7 bases not matched to a gene; V was cut back by 3 bases and J by 2 bases. The CDR3 is made up of 16 amino acids. The germline CDR1 and CDR2 sequences are SGHDN and FVKESK. CDR3 amino acids: CASSQLSGGLTDTQYF. The CDR3 bases are TGTGCCAGCAGCCAGCTAAGCGGGGGACTCACAGATACGCAGTATTTT.

The chain joins TRBV5-6 to TRBJ1-2, with 7 positions matching TRBD1. After removal of 4 bases from V and 8 bases from J, the junction contained 11 bases not matched to a gene. Germline V gene sequence: CDR1 SGHDT, CDR2 YYEEEE. The CDR3 length is 14 residues. CDR3 residues: CASSLNYRDSGYTF. DNA for the CDR3: TGTGCCAGCAGCCTTAACTACAGGGACAGCGGCTACACCTTC. The entire variable domain, with the rest obtained from reference TRBV5-6 and TRBJ1-2, is as follows: DAGVTQSPTHLIKTRGQQVTLRCSPKSGHDTVSWYQQALGQGPQFIFQYYEEEERQRGNFPDRFSGHQFPNYSSELNVNALLLGDSALYLCASSLNYRDSGYTFGSGTRLTVV.

The CDR3 bases are TGTGCCATCAGTGCAGACAGGAGTAGCTCCTATAATTCACCCCTCCACTTT. Translation: CAISADRSSSYNSPLHF. The J gene is TRBJ1-6, the V gene TRBV10-3; TRBD1 is a possible D gene (6 bases). Germline V gene data show CDR1 as ENHRY and CDR2 as SYGVKD. The CDR3 contains 17 residues. V shed 4 bases and J shed 0 bases, with 13 bases lying between them.

The chain couples TRBV5-1 to TRBJ2-7; D might be TRBD2 (5 bases). This CDR3 contains 15 residues. Deletions cut 2 bases from V and 0 bases from J, with 12 bases between. Germline values: CDR1 SGHRS, CDR2 YFSETQ. CDR3 bases: TGCGCCAGCAGCTTCATGGGTGGGAGCTCCTACGAGCAGTACTTC. Protein product: CASSFMGGSSYEQYF.

The chain uses TRBV5-4 and TRBJ2-1, with D perhaps TRBD2 (6 bases). CDR1 and CDR2 (germline): SGHNT, YYREEE (reference sequence). The CDR3 consists of 16 residues. Trimming left V 2 bases short and J 4 bases short, with 16 bases between. The CDR3 region is CASSFWTTRDYNEQFF. The DNA of the CDR3 is TGTGCCAGCAGCTTTTGGACTACCCGAGATTACAATGAGCAGTTCTTC.

The chain couples TRBV19 to TRBJ1-5; the D gene is possibly TRBD1 (6 bases). Germline lookup yields CDR1 LNHDA and CDR2 SQIVND (reference sequence). Trimming took off 9 bases at V and 0 bases at J, with 15 bases between the two ends. The CDR3 is 15 residues long. The chain's CDR3 is CASQNRDTSNQPQHF. The CDR3 nucleotides read TGTGCCAGCCAGAACCGGGACACTAGCAATCAGCCCCAGCATTTT.

The CDR3 sequence is CSATSSHEQFF. For the CDR3, the DNA is TGCAGTGCCACTAGCTCGCACGAGCAGTTCTTC. V usage is TRBV20-1 and J usage is TRBJ2-1; D may be TRBD2 (6 bases). The CDR3 runs 11 residues. The V and J ends lost 6 bases and 10 bases respectively, with 13 bases between them. CDR1 DFQATT and CDR2 SNEGSKA come from the germline V gene (reference sequence).

This clone was seen just once. CDR3 residues: CAWSPRGPRGTGELFF. The CDR3 DNA follows: TGTGCCTGGAGTCCAAGGGGGCCCCGAGGCACCGGGGAGCTGTTTTTT. The V gene is TRBV30, the J gene TRBJ2-2; 7 nucleotides line up with TRBD1. The germline V gene encodes CDR1 GTSNPN and CDR2 SVGIG (reference sequence). V was clipped by 2 bases and J by 4 bases; unmatched bases: 10. CDR3 length equals 16 residues.

The chain recombines TRBV28 with TRBJ1-1; D not resolved. This CDR3 has 12 amino acids. The germline V and J ends were trimmed by 7 bases and 0 bases, with 6 bases remaining between them. The germline CDR1 and CDR2 sequences are MDHEN and SYDVKM. CDR3 amino acids: CASTRVNTEAFF. Here the CDR3 DNA reads TGTGCCAGCACCCGAGTGAACACTGAAGCTTTCTTT. Variable domain in full (rest from reference TRBV28 and TRBJ1-1): DVKVTQSSRYLVKRTGEKVFLECVQDMDHENMFWYRQDPGLGLRLIYFSYDVKMKEKGDIPEGYSVSREKKERFSLILESASTNQTSMYLCASTRVNTEAFFGQGTRLTVV.

J is TRBJ2-7 and V is TRBV6-2 or TRBV6-3; D is undetermined. The germline CDR1 and CDR2 sequences are MNHEY and SVGEGT. The CDR3 spans 16 residues. Between the trimmed V and J ends, which lost 0 bases and 0 bases, there was a span of 12 bases. The CDR3 loop reads CASSYSIPRTSYEQYF. CDR3 DNA sequence: TGTGCCAGCAGTTACTCTATTCCGAGAACCTCCTACGAGCAGTACTTC.